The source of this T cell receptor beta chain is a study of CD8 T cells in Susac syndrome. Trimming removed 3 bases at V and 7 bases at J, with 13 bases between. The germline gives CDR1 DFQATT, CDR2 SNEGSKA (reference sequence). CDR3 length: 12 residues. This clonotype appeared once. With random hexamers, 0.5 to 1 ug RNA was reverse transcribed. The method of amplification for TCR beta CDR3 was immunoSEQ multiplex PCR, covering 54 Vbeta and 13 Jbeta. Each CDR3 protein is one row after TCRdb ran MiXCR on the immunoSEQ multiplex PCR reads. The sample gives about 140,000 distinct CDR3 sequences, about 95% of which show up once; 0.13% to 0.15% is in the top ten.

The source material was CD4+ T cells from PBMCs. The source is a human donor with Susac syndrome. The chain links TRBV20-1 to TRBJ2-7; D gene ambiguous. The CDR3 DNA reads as TGCAGTGCTAGTTTAAGGGTTGAAGAGCAGTACTTC. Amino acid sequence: CSASLRVEEQYF.